This TCR beta chain was profiled in a study of patients and donors after allogeneic stem cell transplantation. This clonotype turned up a few times. The ends lost 8 bases at V and 3 bases at J; junction bases unmatched: 6. The CDR3 sequence is 14 residues long. TCRdb re-called the RT-PCR reads through MiXCR, storing one row per CDR3 protein. The sample holds roughly 960,000 distinct CDR3 sequences, more than 15% seen once. The sequence was obtained from a human donor who was either an allogeneic HSCT recipient or a stem cell or donor lymphocyte infusion donor (not recorded which). It is not recorded whose cells these are; they may come from a transplant donor. The rearrangement uses TRBV12-3 or TRBV12-4 and TRBJ2-3; TRBD2 aligns across 9 bases. Sequenced: blood, either unsorted or a sorted T cell fraction (not recorded which). CDR3 loop: CASGFSGRTDTQYF. Here the CDR3 DNA reads TGTGCCAGCGGCTTTAGCGGGAGAACAGATACGCAGTATTTT.